This is a list of T cell receptor beta chains from one sample in a study of T cell repertoires in cytomegalovirus infection. TCRdb used MiXCR to reprocess the reads, holding one entry per CDR3 protein. The data show 70,000 to 75,000 distinct CDR3 sequences, 4% seen once. The specimen sequenced was PBMCs. The receptors originated from a human donor in good health (CMV status not recorded). Some clones in this sample may be carry-over from other donors' samples. Both conserved end residues are part of each CDR3. Fields, in order: D gene, J gene, clone size, V gene, CDR3 DNA, CDR3 protein. The D gene is left open where the match is weak. The size field is filled for only some rows; it gives once, few, many or a size class.

d_gene: TRBD1; j_gene: TRBJ2-3; abundance: many; v_gene: TRBV7-2; CDR3nt: TGTGCCAGCAGCTTAGACAGGGGAAGCACAGATACGCAGTATTTT; CDR3aa: CASSLDRGSTDTQYF
d_gene: TRBD1; j_gene: TRBJ2-3; abundance: many; v_gene: TRBV12-5; CDR3nt: TGTGCTAGTGGACCCCAGGGGGTTCATCAGTATTTT; CDR3aa: CASGPQGVHQYF
d_gene: -; j_gene: TRBJ2-5; abundance: many; v_gene: TRBV14; CDR3nt: TGTGCCAGCAGCCATTCTTATCCGGGGCTTGAAGAGACCCAGTACTTC; CDR3aa: CASSHSYPGLEETQYF
d_gene: -; j_gene: TRBJ1-6; abundance: many; v_gene: TRBV7-2; CDR3nt: TGTGCCAGCAGACGAGTCGGTATCGACTCACCCCTCCACTTT; CDR3aa: CASRRVGIDSPLHF
d_gene: -; j_gene: TRBJ1-4; abundance: -; v_gene: TRBV7-4; CDR3nt: TGTGCCAGCAGCCCGAGGGGCAGGGTAGGCGAAAAACTGTTTTTT; CDR3aa: CASSPRGRVGEKLFF
d_gene: TRBD1; j_gene: TRBJ1-1; abundance: once; v_gene: TRBV7-2; CDR3nt: TGTGCCAACAGCTTAAAGGGGGCGAACACTGAAGCTTTCTTT; CDR3aa: CANSLKGANTEAFF
d_gene: TRBD1; j_gene: TRBJ2-7; abundance: many; v_gene: TRBV7-6; CDR3nt: TGTGCCAGCAGCACCGGACAGGGACCCTACGAGCAGTACTTC; CDR3aa: CASSTGQGPYEQYF
d_gene: TRBD1; j_gene: TRBJ2-7; abundance: many; v_gene: TRBV29-1; CDR3nt: TGCAGCGTCGCGACAGGGGGCGCCGCTGTGAGGCAGTACTTC; CDR3aa: CSVATGGAAVRQYF
d_gene: -; j_gene: TRBJ1-5; abundance: many; v_gene: TRBV12-3/TRBV12-4; CDR3nt: TGTGCCAGCAGGGAAGGGACGGCCCATCAGCCCCAGCATTTT; CDR3aa: CASREGTAHQPQHF
d_gene: TRBD2; j_gene: TRBJ2-1; abundance: many; v_gene: TRBV7-8; CDR3nt: TGTGCCAGCAGCTTAGGCGGGAGGAAGGTGAATGAGCAGTTCTTC; CDR3aa: CASSLGGRKVNEQFF
d_gene: TRBD2; j_gene: TRBJ2-6; abundance: many; v_gene: TRBV7-8; CDR3nt: TGTGCCATCGCACGGACTAGGGCTGGGGCCAACGTCCTGACTTTC; CDR3aa: CAIARTRAGANVLTF
d_gene: -; j_gene: TRBJ2-4; abundance: -; v_gene: TRBV7-2; CDR3nt: TGTGCCAGCAGCCGGGACGGGAGCTTAGCCAAAAACATTCAGTACTTC; CDR3aa: CASSRDGSLAKNIQYF
d_gene: -; j_gene: TRBJ1-1; abundance: many; v_gene: TRBV12-3/TRBV12-4; CDR3nt: TGTGCCAGCAGAGGACAGCAGATGATGAACACTGAAGCTTTCTTT; CDR3aa: CASRGQQMMNTEAFF
d_gene: -; j_gene: TRBJ1-1; abundance: many; v_gene: TRBV7-9; CDR3nt: TGTGCCAGCAGCTTAGGACGCCAGATATTGAACACTGAAGCTTTCTTT; CDR3aa: CASSLGRQILNTEAFF
d_gene: -; j_gene: TRBJ2-5; abundance: many; v_gene: TRBV29-1; CDR3nt: TGCAGCGTCCACATGGGGTTCACAGAGACCCAGTACTTC; CDR3aa: CSVHMGFTETQYF
d_gene: -; j_gene: TRBJ2-2; abundance: many; v_gene: TRBV12-3/TRBV12-4; CDR3nt: TGTGCCAGCAGTTTTAGGGAGAACACCGGGGAGCTGTTTTTT; CDR3aa: CASSFRENTGELFF
d_gene: -; j_gene: TRBJ1-5; abundance: many; v_gene: TRBV2; CDR3nt: TGTGCCAGCAGTGAACAGGGGCGAAACAATCAGCCCCAGCATTTT; CDR3aa: CASSEQGRNNQPQHF
d_gene: TRBD2; j_gene: TRBJ2-7; abundance: many; v_gene: TRBV7-2; CDR3nt: TGTGCCAGCAGCCTGAGCGGGGGGGCCGGATCCGAGCAGTACTTC; CDR3aa: CASSLSGGAGSEQYF
d_gene: TRBD1; j_gene: TRBJ1-1; abundance: many; v_gene: TRBV6-8; CDR3nt: TGTGCCAGCAGTCCGACAGGGCCCATGAACACTGAAGCTTTCTTT; CDR3aa: CASSPTGPMNTEAFF
d_gene: -; j_gene: TRBJ2-5; abundance: many; v_gene: TRBV28; CDR3nt: TGTGCCAGCAGCCTACTAGGGGAGACCCAGTACTTC; CDR3aa: CASSLLGETQYF
d_gene: TRBD2; j_gene: TRBJ2-5; abundance: many; v_gene: TRBV7-2; CDR3nt: TGTGCCAGCAGCTTAGTCCCTAGCGGGAGCAGGAAGACCCAGTACTTC; CDR3aa: CASSLVPSGSRKTQYF
d_gene: -; j_gene: TRBJ2-5; abundance: many; v_gene: TRBV6-6; CDR3nt: TGTGCCAGCAATGACAGTCCCCAGGAGACCCAGTACTTC; CDR3aa: CASNDSPQETQYF
d_gene: TRBD2; j_gene: TRBJ2-1; abundance: many; v_gene: TRBV20-1; CDR3nt: TGCAGTGCTAGAGAAGGAGGCCTAGCGGGAACCGTTCTCTTC; CDR3aa: CSAREGGLAGTVLF
d_gene: -; j_gene: TRBJ1-1; abundance: many; v_gene: TRBV7-2; CDR3nt: TGTGCCAGCAGCCCAACTCGGACTGTTAACACTGAAGCTTTCTTT; CDR3aa: CASSPTRTVNTEAFF
d_gene: -; j_gene: TRBJ2-3; abundance: many; v_gene: TRBV7-2; CDR3nt: TGTGCCAGCAGCTTAGTGGGGGGCACAGATACGCAGTATTTT; CDR3aa: CASSLVGGTDTQYF